Listed here is a single TCR beta chain. Its antigen is unidentified. Method: immunoSEQ multiplex PCR; TCRdb's copy keeps in-frame clones and lacks some. The sample contains 88,000 or so clones, about 93% of which appear only once. CDR3 length: 10 amino acids. V lost 7 bases and J lost 7, with 5 bases in between. The germline V gene has CDR1 WSHSY and CDR2 SAAADI. Sequencing was limited to surgery cases with top T cell transcript signatures in brain tissue. This sample is part of a study of brain T cells in children with intractable seizures. Findings and caveats of the study: Viral specificity was inferred only from CDR3 similarity; HCMV serostatus was unknown.

This sample comprised peripheral blood, obtained at surgery. The clonotype was recovered from a girl aged 2-15 years with Rasmussen encephalitis and intractable seizures. The V call is TRBV10-2, the J call TRBJ2-1; D not resolved. The CDR3 is CASKMNEQFF. The CDR3 nucleotides are TGCGCCAGCAAGATGAATGAGCAGTTCTTC.